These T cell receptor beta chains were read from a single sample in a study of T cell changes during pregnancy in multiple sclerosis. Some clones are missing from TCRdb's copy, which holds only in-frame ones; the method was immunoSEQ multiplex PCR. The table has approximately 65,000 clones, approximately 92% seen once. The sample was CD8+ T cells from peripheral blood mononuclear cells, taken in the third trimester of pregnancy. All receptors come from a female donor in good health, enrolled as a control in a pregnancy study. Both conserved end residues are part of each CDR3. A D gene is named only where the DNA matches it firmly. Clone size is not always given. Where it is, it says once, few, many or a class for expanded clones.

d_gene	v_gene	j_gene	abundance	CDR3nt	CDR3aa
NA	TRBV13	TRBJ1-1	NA	TGTGCCAGCAGCTTAGTCGAGGGAAGACGGACTGAAGCTTTCTTT	CASSLVEGRRTEAFF
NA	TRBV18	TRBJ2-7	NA	TGTGCCAGCTCACCCCCTCAGGGGTCCTACGAGCAGTACTTC	CASSPPQGSYEQYF
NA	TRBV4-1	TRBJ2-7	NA	TGCGCCAGCAGCCGTCCCGACAGACCCTACGAGCAGTACTTC	CASSRPDRPYEQYF
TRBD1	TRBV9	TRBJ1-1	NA	TGTGCCAGCAGCCTGGGACAGCTGAACACTGAAGCTTTCTTT	CASSLGQLNTEAFF
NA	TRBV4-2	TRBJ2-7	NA	TGTGCCAGCAGCCCGCCTTCAAGCGCCTACGAGCAGTACTTC	CASSPPSSAYEQYF
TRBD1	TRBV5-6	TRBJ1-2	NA	TGTGCCAGCAGCTTGGTCCGAACAGGGGAGGGCTACACCTTC	CASSLVRTGEGYTF
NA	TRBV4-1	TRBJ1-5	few	TGCGCCAGCAGCCAAGATCATGGGGCAAATCAGCCCCAGCATTTT	CASSQDHGANQPQHF
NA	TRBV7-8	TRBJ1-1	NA	TGTGCCAGCAACCTTGACACGAACACTGAAGCTTTCTTT	CASNLDTNTEAFF
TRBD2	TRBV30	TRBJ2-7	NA	TGTGCCTGGAGTGCTGATAGCGGGGGATGGTACGAGCAGTACTTC	CAWSADSGGWYEQYF
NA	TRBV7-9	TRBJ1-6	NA	TGTGCCAGCAGCTTCCCCCGGGGGTCTAATTCACCCCTCCACTTT	CASSFPRGSNSPLHF
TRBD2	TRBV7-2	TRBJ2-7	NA	TGTGCCAGCAGCTTACTAGCGGGGGGGGCCTACGAGCAGTACTTC	CASSLLAGGAYEQYF
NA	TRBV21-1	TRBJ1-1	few	TGTGCCAGCAGCAAAAGAGGTTTATTGACTGAAGCTTTCTTT	CASSKRGLLTEAFF
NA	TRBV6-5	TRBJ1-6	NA	TGTGCCAGCAGGACAGGAAGGACTTCACCCCTCCACTTT	CASRTGRTSPLHF
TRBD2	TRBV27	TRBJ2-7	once	TGTGCCAGCAGTTTAGGGGCTAGCGGATTCTACGAGCAGTACTTC	CASSLGASGFYEQYF
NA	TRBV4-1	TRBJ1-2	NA	TGCGCCAGCAGCCAAGATTTCGAGGCAACTAACTATGGCTACACCTTC	CASSQDFEATNYGYTF
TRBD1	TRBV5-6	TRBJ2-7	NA	TGTGCCAGCAGCTTGGTAGGGACAGGGGCCTACGAGCAGTACTTC	CASSLVGTGAYEQYF
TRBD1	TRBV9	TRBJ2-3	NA	TGTGCCAGCAGCGGGGACAGGGTAACAGATACGCAGTATTTT	CASSGDRVTDTQYF
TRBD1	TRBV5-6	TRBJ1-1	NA	TGTGCCAGCAGCTCAGGGGGCACTGAAGCTTTCTTT	CASSSGGTEAFF
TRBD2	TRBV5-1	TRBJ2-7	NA	TGCGCCAGCAGCTTGACTAGCGGGGGGTACGAGCAGTACTTC	CASSLTSGGYEQYF
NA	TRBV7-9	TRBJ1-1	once	TGTGCCAGCAGCTTAAGCGGGTGGGGTAACACTGAAGCTTTCTTT	CASSLSGWGNTEAFF
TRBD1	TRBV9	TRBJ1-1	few	TGTGCCAGCAGCGAACTCCGGACAGGGTTGAACACTGAAGCTTTCTTT	CASSELRTGLNTEAFF
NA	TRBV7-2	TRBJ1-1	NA	TGTGCCAGCAGCTTAGGTTTTGGGCTGAACACTGAAGCTTTCTTT	CASSLGFGLNTEAFF
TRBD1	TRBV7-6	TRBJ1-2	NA	TGTGCCAGCAGCTACCGAACAGGGGTTGGCTACACCTTC	CASSYRTGVGYTF
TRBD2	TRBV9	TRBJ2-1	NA	TGTGCCAGCAGCGCGCGGGGGGGGAGCTCCTACAATGAGCAGTTCTTC	CASSARGGSSYNEQFF
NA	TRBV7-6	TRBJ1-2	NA	TGTGCCAGCAGCTTAAACGGCAGGGATGGCTACACCTTC	CASSLNGRDGYTF
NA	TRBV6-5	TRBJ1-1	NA	TGTGCCAGCAGCGACAGGAACACTGAAGCTTTCTTT	CASSDRNTEAFF
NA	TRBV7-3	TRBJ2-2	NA	TGTGCCAGCAGCTTAATGTCTTGGAACACCGGGGAGCTGTTTTTT	CASSLMSWNTGELFF
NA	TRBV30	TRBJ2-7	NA	TGTGCCTGGAGCGACGGGACCTACGAGCAGTACTTC	CAWSDGTYEQYF
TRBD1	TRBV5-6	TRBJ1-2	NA	TGTGCCAGCAGCTTTTCCCGGGACAGGGTTATTATTGGATATGGCTACACCTTC	CASSFSRDRVIIGYGYTF
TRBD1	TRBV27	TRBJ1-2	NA	TGTGCCAGCAGACCCGGGCAGGGGGCCGAAGGCCCCTATGGCTACACCTTC	CASRPGQGAEGPYGYTF
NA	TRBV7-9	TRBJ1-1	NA	TGTGCCAGCAGCTTAGGACAGAATGAAGCTTTCTTT	CASSLGQNEAFF
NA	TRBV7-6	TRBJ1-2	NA	TGTGCCAGCAGCCCCAGCGGGGTTGGATATGGCTACACCTTC	CASSPSGVGYGYTF